This entry lists 30 T cell receptor beta chains sequenced from one sample in a study of blood T cell repertoires in COVID-19. Clones were read by immunoSEQ multiplex PCR, and TCRdb kept only the in-frame ones, dropping some. Of approximately 150,000 clones detected, more than 60% appear once; the ten largest clones hold less than 2.5%. Sequencing used peripheral blood. These receptors originate from a woman aged 55-75 years with acute or convalescent COVID-19.

This clone has only one observation. The genes are TRBV10-2 and TRBJ2-7, with 12 bases lining up with TRBD2. CDR1 is WSHSY, CDR2 SAAADI, per germline. J gave up 0 bases and V 6 bases, and 3 bases lay outside the gene matches. This CDR3 is built from 15 residues. The CDR3 region is CASRATSGSSYEQYF. The CDR3 nucleotides are TGCGCCAGCAGAGCGACTAGCGGGAGCTCCTACGAGCAGTACTTC.

The chain links TRBV23-1 to TRBJ2-7; TRBD1 might be the D (5 bases). TRBV23-1 is designated an ORF whose function remains uncertain. The CDR3 length is 17 residues. V was pared by 7 bases and J by 0 bases, with 22 bases between. CDR3 region: CASTHPPTGPNSYEQYF. CDR3 nucleotide sequence: TGCGCCAGCACCCACCCCCCCACAGGACCAAACTCCTACGAGCAGTACTTC.

V usage is TRBV5-1 and J usage is TRBJ2-5; possibly TRBD2 for D (6 bases). CDR1 and CDR2 from the germline V gene are SGHRS and YFSETQ. The CDR3 is 17 residues long. Trimming left V 4 bases short and J 2 bases short, with 21 bases between. As DNA, the CDR3 is TGCGCCAGCAGCACCGCCAAGGGGACTGGCTATCAAGAGACCCAGTACTTC. Translating gives CASSTAKGTGYQETQYF.

The chain couples TRBV20-1 to TRBJ2-1, with D tentatively TRBD2 (6 bases). Germline CDR1 DFQATT, CDR2 SNEGSKA (reference sequence). The CDR3 is 14 amino acids. Trimming removed 3 bases from V and 13 bases from J, with 22 bases in between. The CDR3 loop is CSASRGVVGGTQFF. The CDR3 nucleotides are TGCAGTGCTAGTCGTGGGGTAGTGGGAGGAACCCAGTTCTTC.

The CDR3 coding sequence is TGTGCCAGCAGCCAAGGACTATCATCGGACAGAAGCCACGAGCAGTACTTC. It encodes CASSQGLSSDRSHEQYF. The chain couples TRBV4-2 to TRBJ2-7; possibly TRBD1 for D (6 bases). The CDR3 runs 17 residues. The germline gives CDR1 LGHNA, CDR2 YNFKEQ. V lost 1 base and J lost 5, with 21 bases in between.

The V call is TRBV28, the J call TRBJ1-6; 12 nucleotides agree with TRBD1. With 1 base clipped from V and 7 bases from J, the junction kept 8 bases outside the gene matches. The CDR3 length is 18 residues. The germline V gene has CDR1 MDHEN and CDR2 SYDVKM. The CDR3 DNA sequence: TGTGCCAGCAGTTTATACTCCGGGACAGGGGGCTCGAATTCACCCCTCCACTTT. This gives the protein CASSLYSGTGGSNSPLHF.

This rearrangement joins TRBV4-1 to TRBJ2-5, with TRBD2 matching over 8 bases. J was trimmed by 7 bases and V by 0 bases; bases with no gene match: 7. CDR1 is MGHRA and CDR2 is YSYEKL in the germline V gene. This CDR3 spans 15 amino acids. The CDR3 region has the DNA TGCGCCAGCAGCCAAGAAGGGGGTAGCGGGATGACCCAGTACTTC. This encodes CASSQEGGSGMTQYF.

This clone appeared a few times. J is TRBJ1-1 and V is TRBV5-4, with TRBD1 matching over 7 bases. Per germline, CDR1 SGHNT and CDR2 YYREEE (reference sequence). The CDR3 contains 15 residues. V shed 1 base and J 5 bases; nucleotides not matched to a gene: 8. The CDR3 region has the DNA TGTGCCAGCAGCTTGTCACTGACAGGGCGGACTGAAGCTTTCTTT. Protein product: CASSLSLTGRTEAFF.

The chain recombines TRBV12-3 or TRBV12-4 with TRBJ1-5; possibly TRBD1 for D (5 bases). The CDR3 spans 13 residues. V lost 7 bases, J lost 5 bases, and 12 bases lay in between. The CDR3, as DNA: TGTGCCAGCACCATGGAGGGGTATCAGCCCCAGCATTTT. Its translation: CASTMEGYQPQHF.

The rearrangement joins TRBV5-1 to TRBJ2-2; D is uncertain. Germline V gene data show CDR1 as SGHRS and CDR2 as YFSETQ. This CDR3 comprises 15 residues. V was pared by 0 bases and J by 1 base, with 7 bases between. CDR3 coding DNA: TGCGCCAGCAGCTTGGTGAGGAGGAACACCGGGGAGCTGTTTTTT. Amino acids: CASSLVRRNTGELFF.

This chain links TRBV5-6 with TRBJ2-3; no definite D call. The length of the CDR3 is 13 residues. V lost 4 bases and J lost 9, with 15 bases in between. CDR1 SGHDT and CDR2 YYEEEE come from the germline V gene. The CDR3 spells CASSVESKTTQYF. CDR3 nucleotide sequence: TGTGCCAGCAGCGTTGAGAGTAAGACAACGCAGTATTTT.

The chain is built from TRBV5-8 and TRBJ1-5, with 10 bases that match TRBD1. Looked up from germline, CDR1 is SGHTS and CDR2 is YDEGEE. This CDR3 region has 17 residues. J gave up 1 base and V 0 bases, and 4 bases lay outside the gene matches. The CDR3 DNA follows: TGTGCCAGCAGCTTGGGACAGGGGGCGAGGAGCAATCAGCCCCAGCATTTT. It codes for CASSLGQGARSNQPQHF.

The chain uses TRBV5-1 and TRBJ2-1, with D uncertain. CDR3 length: 12 residues. V was trimmed by 2 bases and J by 7 bases, leaving 7 bases between them. The germline V gene encodes CDR1 SGHRS and CDR2 YFSETQ. The CDR3: CASSFSGNEQFF. DNA for the CDR3: TGCGCCAGCAGCTTTTCAGGAAATGAGCAGTTCTTC.

This clone was counted once. This chain joins TRBV2 and TRBJ2-1; 7 positions match TRBD2. The J segment lost 3 bases and the V segment lost 8 bases, leaving 7 bases of the junction unmatched. The germline CDR1 and CDR2 sequences are SNHLY and FYNNEI. The CDR3 runs to 14 residues. The CDR3 DNA is TGTGCCAGCGATCTCGGGGGGTTCTACAATGAGCAGTTCTTC. Its translation is CASDLGGFYNEQFF.

This chain connects TRBV15 to TRBJ2-7; 10 bases fit TRBD1. The CDR3 extends over 12 amino acids. CDR1 LNHNV and CDR2 YYDKDF come from the germline V gene (reference sequence). The J segment lost 6 bases and the V segment lost 9 bases, leaving 5 bases of the junction unmatched. The CDR3 coding sequence is TGTGCCACTGGGACAGGGGCCCTCGAGCAGTACTTC. Protein: CATGTGALEQYF.

The chain joins TRBV18 to TRBJ1-1; D is undetermined. The V and J ends lost 6 bases and 3 bases respectively, with 5 bases between them. There are 11 residues in the CDR3. Per the germline V gene, CDR1 is KGHSH and CDR2 is LQKENI. CDR3 sequence reads: CASSLYTEAFF. The DNA of the CDR3 is TGTGCCAGCTCCTTGTACACTGAAGCTTTCTTT. Using reference TRBV18 and TRBJ1-1 for the parts outside the CDR3, the full variable domain is NAGVMQNPRHLVRRRGQEARLRCSPMKGHSHVYWYRQLPEEGLKFMVYLQKENIIDESGMPKERFSAEFPKEGPSILRIQQVVRGDSAAYFCASSLYTEAFFGQGTRLTVV.

The chain links TRBV11-3 to TRBJ2-5, with 7 bases matching TRBD2. Trimming at V came to 1 base and at J to 2 bases, leaving 10 bases not matched to a gene. The CDR3 has 17 amino acids. Per germline, CDR1 SGHNT and CDR2 YENEEA. CDR3 residues: CASSLGGLDAGQETQYF. The CDR3 DNA reads as TGTGCCAGCAGCTTAGGCGGACTAGACGCGGGTCAAGAGACCCAGTACTTC.

V and J are TRBV28 and TRBJ1-5, with D possibly being TRBD1 (5 bases). The germline V and J ends were trimmed by 2 bases and 2 bases, with 13 bases remaining between them. The CDR3 is 16 amino acids. The germline CDR1 and CDR2 sequences are MDHEN and SYDVKM. CDR3 residues: CASSLEYRYRNQPQHF. The CDR3 nucleotides read TGTGCCAGCAGTTTAGAATACAGGTATCGCAATCAGCCCCAGCATTTT. Full variable domain (rest looked up from reference TRBV28 and TRBJ1-5): DVKVTQSSRYLVKRTGEKVFLECVQDMDHENMFWYRQDPGLGLRLIYFSYDVKMKEKGDIPEGYSVSREKKERFSLILESASTNQTSMYLCASSLEYRYRNQPQHFGDGTRLSIL.

In its sample, this clone was seen once. The chain uses TRBV15 and TRBJ2-7, with 7 bases identical to TRBD1. The CDR3 is 16 amino acids. Germline V gene lookup returns CDR1 LNHNV and CDR2 YYDKDF (reference sequence). With 0 bases clipped from V and 2 bases from J, the junction kept 7 bases outside the gene matches. CDR3 in DNA: TGTGCCACCAGCAGAGAAAGGGGGCGGCTAGCCTACGAGCAGTACTTC. Translated: CATSRERGRLAYEQYF.

This chain connects TRBV11-2 to TRBJ2-1, with 9 bases lining up with TRBD1. CDR3 length equals 16 residues. Germline values: CDR1 SGHAT, CDR2 FQNNGV. Unmatched junction bases numbered 7, after V lost 4 bases and J lost 3 bases. CDR3 sequence reads: CASSSVTGGIYNEQFF. CDR3 coding DNA: TGTGCCAGCAGCTCAGTGACAGGGGGAATCTACAATGAGCAGTTCTTC.

This chain uses TRBV27 with TRBJ1-2; 9 nucleotides match TRBD1. The J segment lost 5 bases and the V segment lost 4 bases, leaving 11 bases of the junction unmatched. The CDR3 totals 16 residues. Germline lookup yields CDR1 MNHEY and CDR2 SMNVEV (reference sequence). CDR3: CASSSAGTGTVYGYTF. In nucleotides, the CDR3 is TGTGCCAGCAGTTCTGCCGGGACAGGGACCGTATATGGCTACACCTTC.

This clone has only one observation. The rearrangement joins TRBV28 to TRBJ2-1; D not resolved. V was shortened by 10 bases and J by 1 base, with 20 bases between the two germline ends. Germline-derived CDR1 and CDR2 are MDHEN and SYDVKM. The CDR3 consists of 16 residues. The CDR3: CATQSAENPSYNEQFF. The CDR3, as DNA: TGTGCCACCCAATCCGCGGAGAACCCTTCCTACAATGAGCAGTTCTTC.

The chain carries TRBV27 and TRBJ2-1; weak D call: TRBD2 (6 bases). Trimming removed 7 bases at V and 9 bases at J, with 13 bases between. This CDR3 comprises 12 residues. CDR1 is MNHEY, CDR2 SMNVEV, per germline (reference sequence). This CDR3 reads CASTHGGREQFF. CDR3 sequence (DNA): TGTGCCAGCACCCATGGAGGGCGTGAGCAGTTCTTC.

This clone has just a few counts. This rearrangement joins TRBV28 to TRBJ2-3; D remains ambiguous. Germline CDR1 MDHEN, CDR2 SYDVKM. Deletions cut 5 bases from V and 10 bases from J, with 10 bases between. CDR3 length: 11 amino acids. Here the CDR3 DNA reads TGTGCCAGCAGTACCCTAGGAGCGCAGTATTTT. This translates into CASSTLGAQYF.

The chain carries TRBV7-9 and TRBJ1-5, with D tentatively TRBD1 (6 bases). Per the germline V gene, CDR1 is SEHNR and CDR2 is FQNEAQ (reference sequence). The CDR3 has 15 residues. V was pared by 5 bases and J by 8 bases, with 19 bases between. The CDR3: CASSPSTGPVKPQHF. CDR3 nucleotide sequence: TGTGCCAGCAGCCCATCTACAGGGCCGGTTAAGCCCCAGCATTTT.

The chain uses TRBV28 and TRBJ2-7, with D hard to call. Trimming removed 5 bases at V and 4 bases at J, with 6 bases between. Looked up from germline, CDR1 is MDHEN and CDR2 is SYDVKM. The CDR3 is 11 residues long. CDR3: CASSGQYEQYF. As DNA, the CDR3 is TGTGCCAGCAGTGGGCAGTACGAGCAGTACTTC.

A few counts support this clone. This chain connects TRBV3-1 (or the pseudogene TRBV3-2) to TRBJ2-7, with 8 bases fitting TRBD1. The CDR3 loop spans 15 amino acids. Germline CDR1 and CDR2: LGHDT and YNNKEL (reference sequence). With V trimmed by 6 bases and J by 2 bases, 9 bases remained unmatched. The CDR3 here is CASSLGQGLTYEQYF. The CDR3 bases are TGTGCCAGCAGTCTTGGACAGGGCCTAACCTACGAGCAGTACTTC.

The chain uses TRBV2 and TRBJ1-5, with D perhaps TRBD1 (6 bases). The CDR3 runs 15 residues. The V gene's germline CDR1 is SNHLY and CDR2 FYNNEI. The germline V and J ends were trimmed by 6 bases and 9 bases, with 21 bases remaining between them. The CDR3, as DNA: TGTGCCAGCAGCCCCGGGACATCCCCAGTTTGGCCCCAGCATTTT. As protein: CASSPGTSPVWPQHF.

The chain recombines TRBV30 with TRBJ2-2; D unclear. V lost 7 bases and J lost 6, with 21 bases in between. This CDR3 is built from 15 residues. The germline V gene has CDR1 GTSNPN and CDR2 SVGIG (reference sequence). CDR3 coding DNA: TGTGCCTCAAGCCCGGGTAGTAAATCAGCCGGGGAGCTGTTTTTT. This codes for CASSPGSKSAGELFF.

The V gene is TRBV3-1 (or the pseudogene TRBV3-2), the J gene TRBJ2-3; TRBD2 matches 9 bases. Germline-derived CDR1 and CDR2 are LGHDT and YNNKEL (reference sequence). The CDR3 consists of 17 residues. V trimming: 0 bases; J trimming: 4 bases; junction bases outside the gene matches: 8. The CDR3 protein is CASSQDSLAGRADTQYF. The CDR3 DNA reads TGTGCCAGCAGCCAAGATTCTCTAGCGGGAAGGGCAGATACGCAGTATTTT.